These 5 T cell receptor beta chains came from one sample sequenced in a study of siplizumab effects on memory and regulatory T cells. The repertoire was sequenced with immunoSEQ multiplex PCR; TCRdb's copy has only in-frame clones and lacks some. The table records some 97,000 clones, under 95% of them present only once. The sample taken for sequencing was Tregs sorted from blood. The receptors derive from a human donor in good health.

CDR3 loop: CAISETGTSLRNTGELFF. CDR3 DNA: TGTGCCATCAGTGAGACCGGGACATCGCTTAGAAACACCGGGGAGCTGTTTTTT. This rearrangement joins TRBV10-3 to TRBJ2-2; possibly TRBD1 for D (6 bases). The CDR3 has 18 amino acids. Trimming took off 2 bases at V and 2 bases at J, with 18 bases between the two ends. Per the germline V gene, CDR1 is ENHRY and CDR2 is SYGVKD.

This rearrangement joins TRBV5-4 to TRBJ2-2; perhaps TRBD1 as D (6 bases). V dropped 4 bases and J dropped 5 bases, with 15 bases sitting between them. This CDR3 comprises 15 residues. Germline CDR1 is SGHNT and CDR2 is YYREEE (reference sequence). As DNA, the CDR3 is TGTGCCAGCAGCATTGACAGGCGTCAAACCGGGGAGCTGTTTTTT. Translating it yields CASSIDRRQTGELFF.

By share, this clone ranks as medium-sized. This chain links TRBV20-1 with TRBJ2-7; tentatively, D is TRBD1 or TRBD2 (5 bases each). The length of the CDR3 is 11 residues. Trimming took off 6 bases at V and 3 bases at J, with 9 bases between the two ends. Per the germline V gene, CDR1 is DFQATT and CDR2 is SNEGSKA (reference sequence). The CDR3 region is CSAEGLYEQYF. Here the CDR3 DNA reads TGCAGTGCCGAGGGGCTCTACGAGCAGTACTTC.

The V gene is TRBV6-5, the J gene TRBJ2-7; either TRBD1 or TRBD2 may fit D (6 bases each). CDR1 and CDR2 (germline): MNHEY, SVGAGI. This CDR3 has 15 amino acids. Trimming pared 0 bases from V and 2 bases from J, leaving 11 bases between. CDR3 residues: CASSYSGGPTYEQYF. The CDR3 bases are TGTGCCAGCAGTTACTCGGGGGGCCCCACCTACGAGCAGTACTTC.

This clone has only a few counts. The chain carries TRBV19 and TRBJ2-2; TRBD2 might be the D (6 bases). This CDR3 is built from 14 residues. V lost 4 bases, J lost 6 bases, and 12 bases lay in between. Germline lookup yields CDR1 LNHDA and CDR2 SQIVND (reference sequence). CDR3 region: CASSRGREAGELFF. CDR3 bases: TGTGCCAGTAGTAGAGGCAGGGAGGCCGGGGAGCTGTTTTTT.